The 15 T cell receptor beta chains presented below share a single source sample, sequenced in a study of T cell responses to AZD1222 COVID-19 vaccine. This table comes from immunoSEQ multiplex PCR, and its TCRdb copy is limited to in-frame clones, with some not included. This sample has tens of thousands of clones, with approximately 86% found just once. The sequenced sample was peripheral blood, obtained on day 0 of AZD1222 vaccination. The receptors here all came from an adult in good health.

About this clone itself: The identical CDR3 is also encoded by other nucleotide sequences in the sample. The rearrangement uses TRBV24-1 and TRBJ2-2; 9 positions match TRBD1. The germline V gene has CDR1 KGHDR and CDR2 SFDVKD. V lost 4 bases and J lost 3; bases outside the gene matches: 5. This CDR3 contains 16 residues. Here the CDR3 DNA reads TGTGCCACCAGTGACCCGGGACAGGGAGACACCGGGGAGCTGTTTTTT. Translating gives CATSDPGQGDTGELFF.

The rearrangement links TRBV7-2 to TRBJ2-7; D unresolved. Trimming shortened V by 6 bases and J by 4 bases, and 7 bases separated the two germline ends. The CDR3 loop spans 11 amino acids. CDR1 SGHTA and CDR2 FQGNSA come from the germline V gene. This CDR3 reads CASSPLYEQYF. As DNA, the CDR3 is TGTGCCAGCAGTCCCCTGTACGAGCAGTACTTC.

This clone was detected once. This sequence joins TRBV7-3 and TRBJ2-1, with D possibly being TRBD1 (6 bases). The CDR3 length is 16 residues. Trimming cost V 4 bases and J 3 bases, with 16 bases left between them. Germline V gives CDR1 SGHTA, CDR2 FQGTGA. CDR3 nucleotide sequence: TGTGCCAGCAGCTCAACCGGGACATACTTCTACAATGAGCAGTTCTTC. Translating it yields CASSSTGTYFYNEQFF.

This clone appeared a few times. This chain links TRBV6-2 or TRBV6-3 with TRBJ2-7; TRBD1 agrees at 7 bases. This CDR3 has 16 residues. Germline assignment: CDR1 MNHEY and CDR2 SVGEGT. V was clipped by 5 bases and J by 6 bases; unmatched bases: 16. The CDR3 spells CASSPVHVGTAGEQYF. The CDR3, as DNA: TGTGCCAGCAGTCCCGTCCATGTGGGGACAGCCGGCGAGCAGTACTTC.

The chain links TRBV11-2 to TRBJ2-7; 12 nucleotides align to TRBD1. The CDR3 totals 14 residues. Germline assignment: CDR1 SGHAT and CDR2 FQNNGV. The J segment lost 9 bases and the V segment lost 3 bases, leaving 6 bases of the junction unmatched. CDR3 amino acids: CASSFPGQGAWQYF. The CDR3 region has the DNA TGTGCCAGCAGCTTCCCGGGACAGGGGGCTTGGCAGTACTTC.

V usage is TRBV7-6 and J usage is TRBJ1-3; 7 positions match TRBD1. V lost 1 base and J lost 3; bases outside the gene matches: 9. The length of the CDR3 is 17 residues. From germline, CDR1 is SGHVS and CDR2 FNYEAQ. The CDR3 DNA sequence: TGTGCCAGCAGCTTAGTTTCCAGGACAGGCCTTGGAAACACCATATATTTT. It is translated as CASSLVSRTGLGNTIYF.

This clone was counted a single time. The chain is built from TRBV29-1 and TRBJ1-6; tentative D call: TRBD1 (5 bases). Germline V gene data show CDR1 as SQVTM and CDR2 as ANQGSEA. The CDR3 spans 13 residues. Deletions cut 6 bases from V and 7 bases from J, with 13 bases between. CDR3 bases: TGCAGCGTGGGGGACGGACTAAATTCACCCCTCCACTTT. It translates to CSVGDGLNSPLHF.

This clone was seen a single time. CDR3 protein: CASRLTSGVYNEQFF. CDR3 DNA sequence: TGTGCCAGCAGACTAACTAGCGGGGTTTACAATGAGCAGTTCTTC. The gene calls are TRBV6-5 and TRBJ2-1; 10 bases are shared with TRBD2. The CDR3 is 15 residues long. V shed 6 bases and J 4 bases; nucleotides not matched to a gene: 6. Germline V CDR1 and CDR2: MNHEY, SVGAGI.

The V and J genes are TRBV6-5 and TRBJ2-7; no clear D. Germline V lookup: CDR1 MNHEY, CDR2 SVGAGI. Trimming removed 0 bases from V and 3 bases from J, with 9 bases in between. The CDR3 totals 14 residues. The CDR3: CASSYSAGYYEQYF. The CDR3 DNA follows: TGTGCCAGCAGTTACTCAGCAGGCTACTACGAGCAGTACTTC.

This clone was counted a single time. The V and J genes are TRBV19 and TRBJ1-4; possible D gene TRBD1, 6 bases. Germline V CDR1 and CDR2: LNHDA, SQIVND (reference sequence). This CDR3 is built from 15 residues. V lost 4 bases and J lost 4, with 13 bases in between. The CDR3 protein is CASSTRTAFNEKLFF. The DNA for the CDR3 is TGTGCCAGTAGTACCAGGACAGCCTTTAATGAAAAACTGTTTTTT. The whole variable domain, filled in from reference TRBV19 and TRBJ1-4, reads DGGITQSPKYLFRKEGQNVTLSCEQNLNHDAMYWYRQDPGQGLRLIYYSQIVNDFQKGDIAEGYSVSREKKESFPLTVTSAQKNPTAFYLCASSTRTAFNEKLFFGSGTQLSVL.

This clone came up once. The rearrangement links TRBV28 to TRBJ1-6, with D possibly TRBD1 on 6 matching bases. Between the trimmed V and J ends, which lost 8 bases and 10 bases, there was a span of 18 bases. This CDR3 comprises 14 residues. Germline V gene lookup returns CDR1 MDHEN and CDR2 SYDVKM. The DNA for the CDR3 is TGTGCCAGCGGGGGCGGAGGGGACGGATCACCCCTCCACTTT. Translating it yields CASGGGGDGSPLHF.

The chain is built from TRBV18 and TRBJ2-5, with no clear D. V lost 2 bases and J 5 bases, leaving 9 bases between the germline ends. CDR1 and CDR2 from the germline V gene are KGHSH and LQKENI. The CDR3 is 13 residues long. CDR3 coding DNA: TGTGCCAGCTCACCAATTGGCTTCGAGACCCAGTACTTC. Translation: CASSPIGFETQYF.

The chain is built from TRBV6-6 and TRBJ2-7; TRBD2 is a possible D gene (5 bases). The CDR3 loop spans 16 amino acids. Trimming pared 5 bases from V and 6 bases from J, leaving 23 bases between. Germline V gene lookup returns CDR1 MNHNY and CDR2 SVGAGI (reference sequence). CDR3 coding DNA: TGTGCCAGCAGTCGACTAAGCGGCCCTTCGCCGGCCGAGCAGTACTTC. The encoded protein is CASSRLSGPSPAEQYF.

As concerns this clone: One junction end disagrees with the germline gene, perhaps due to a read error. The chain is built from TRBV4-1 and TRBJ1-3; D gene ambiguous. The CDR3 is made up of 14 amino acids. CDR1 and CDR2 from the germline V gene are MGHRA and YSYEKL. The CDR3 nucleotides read TGCGCCAGCAGTCAAGTGAGCTCTGGAAACACCATATATTTT. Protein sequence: CASSQVSSGNTIYF.

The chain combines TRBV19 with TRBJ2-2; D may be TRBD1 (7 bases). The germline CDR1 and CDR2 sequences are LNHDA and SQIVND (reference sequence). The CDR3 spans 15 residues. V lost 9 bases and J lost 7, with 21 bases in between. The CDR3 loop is CASTPGRGRGGELFF. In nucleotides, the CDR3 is TGTGCCAGCACTCCTGGTAGGGGGCGGGGCGGGGAGCTGTTTTTT.